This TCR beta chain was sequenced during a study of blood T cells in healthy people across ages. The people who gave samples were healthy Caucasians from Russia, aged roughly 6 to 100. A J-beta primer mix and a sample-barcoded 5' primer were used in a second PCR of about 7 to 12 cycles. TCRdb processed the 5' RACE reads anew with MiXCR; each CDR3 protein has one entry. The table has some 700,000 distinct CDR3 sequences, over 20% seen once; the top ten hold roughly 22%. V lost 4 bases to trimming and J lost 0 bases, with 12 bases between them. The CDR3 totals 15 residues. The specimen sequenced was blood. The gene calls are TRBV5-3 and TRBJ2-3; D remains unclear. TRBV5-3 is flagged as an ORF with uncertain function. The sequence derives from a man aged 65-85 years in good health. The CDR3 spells CARSTDSNSTDTQYF. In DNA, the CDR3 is TGTGCCAGAAGCACAGACTCGAATAGCACAGATACGCAGTATTTT.